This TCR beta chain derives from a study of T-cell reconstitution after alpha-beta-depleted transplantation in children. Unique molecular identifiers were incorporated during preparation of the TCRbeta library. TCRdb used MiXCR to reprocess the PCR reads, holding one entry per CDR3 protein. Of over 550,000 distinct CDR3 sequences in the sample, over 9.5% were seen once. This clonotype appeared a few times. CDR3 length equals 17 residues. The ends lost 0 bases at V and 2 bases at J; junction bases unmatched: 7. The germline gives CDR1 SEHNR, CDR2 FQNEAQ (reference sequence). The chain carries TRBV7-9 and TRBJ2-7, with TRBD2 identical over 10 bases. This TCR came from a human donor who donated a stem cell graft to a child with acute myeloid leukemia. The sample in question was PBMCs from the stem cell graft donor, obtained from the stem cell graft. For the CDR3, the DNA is TGTGCCAGCAGCTTAGCGCGACTAGCGGGTACGACCTACGAGCAGTACTTC. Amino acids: CASSLARLAGTTYEQYF.